A selection of T cell receptor beta chains follows, all from one sample in a study of post-analysis software for immune sequencing data. TCRdb re-called the PCR reads with MiXCR, one entry per CDR3 protein. The sample holds approximately 770,000 distinct CDR3 sequences; roughly 50% are singletons and the top ten take 4.9%. Sequencing input: blood. The receptor source for this set is a girl between 5 and 17 years old with multiple sclerosis. Both conserved end residues are part of each CDR3. Fields, in order: clone size, D gene, J gene, V gene, CDR3 DNA, CDR3 protein. D genes are given only for firm matches. Some rows mark clone size as missing; the rest say once, few, many or name a class of expanded clone.

few	.	TRBJ2-1	TRBV7-3	TGTGCCAGCAGCTTAACGGCGGGGCGATACAATGAGCAGTTCTTC	CASSLTAGRYNEQFF
many	TRBD2	TRBJ2-3	TRBV29-1	TGCAGCGTGGCCGGGACTAGCGGGAGAGGGGATACGCAGTATTTT	CSVAGTSGRGDTQYF
few	TRBD1	TRBJ1-2	TRBV7-8	TGTGCCAGCAGCTTAGGGACAGGGGGCGCGGGTGGCTACACCTTC	CASSLGTGGAGGYTF
.	.	TRBJ1-4	TRBV2	TGTGCCAGCAAGTTCGGGCATGTTGAAAAACTGTTTTTT	CASKFGHVEKLFF
.	.	TRBJ2-4	TRBV6-5	TGTGCCAGCAGGCCCAGCGGAGGAAAAAACATTCAGTACTTC	CASRPSGGKNIQYF
.	.	TRBJ2-3	TRBV7-9	TGTGCCAGCAGCTTACAGGGCCTTAGCACAGATACGCAGTATTTT	CASSLQGLSTDTQYF
.	TRBD1	TRBJ1-2	TRBV27	TGTGCCAGCGGGCGGACAGGGGATGGCTACACCTTC	CASGRTGDGYTF
few	.	TRBJ1-1	TRBV30	TGTGCCTGGATTGTTTCAGCTGAAGCTTTCTTT	CAWIVSAEAFF
few	.	TRBJ2-5	TRBV9	TGTGCCAGCAGCGTAGGGGGAAGAGATGAGCAGTACTTC	CASSVGGRDEQYF
few	TRBD2	TRBJ2-7	TRBV11-1	TGTGCCAGCAGCCTTACTAGCGGGAGCCTCATCTACGAGCAGTACTTC	CASSLTSGSLIYEQYF
few	TRBD2	TRBJ2-1	TRBV28	TGTGCCAGCAGTCCCCTGGGGGGGAGTGGCAATGAGCAGTTCTTC	CASSPLGGSGNEQFF
.	.	TRBJ2-7	TRBV20-1	TGCAGTGCTAGAGCGTTCAGGGTTAGATCCTACGAGCAGTACTTC	CSARAFRVRSYEQYF
.	.	TRBJ2-7	TRBV7-9	TGTGCCAGCAGCTTAGGGGGGCAGACGGCGGACTTC	CASSLGGQTADF
few	TRBD2	TRBJ2-7	TRBV15	TGTGCCACCAGCAGACCGGGACTAGCGGACAACGAGCAGTACTTC	CATSRPGLADNEQYF
.	.	TRBJ1-2	TRBV27	TGTGCCAGCAGTTTAAAACTCGGCTCTTACTATGGCTACACCTTC	CASSLKLGSYYGYTF
.	TRBD2	TRBJ2-1	TRBV28	TGTGCCAGCAGTTTGGGCCCCTTTAAGCCCGGACTAGCGGGAGGGAGCTCCTACAATGAGCAGTTCTTC	CASSLGPFKPGLAGGSSYNEQFF
.	.	TRBJ1-1	TRBV5-1	TGCGCCAGCAGCAAAACTTTTCAGGGGAAGAACACTGAAGCTTTCTTT	CASSKTFQGKNTEAFF
.	TRBD1	TRBJ1-1	TRBV6-5	TGTGCCAGCAAAAGAGACAGGGGGGACACTGAAGCTTTCTTT	CASKRDRGDTEAFF
.	.	TRBJ2-1	TRBV6-6	TGTGCCAGCAGTGATAGGACAGCCCGCTCCTACAATGAGCAGTTCTTC	CASSDRTARSYNEQFF
.	TRBD1	TRBJ2-7	TRBV4-2	TGTGCCAGCAGCCAAGTCACACAGGGGGCAAGCGAGCAGTACTTC	CASSQVTQGASEQYF
once	TRBD1	TRBJ1-5	TRBV7-9	TGTGCCAGCAGCTTGGGGACAGGGGTGTTCAATCAGCCCCAGCATTTT	CASSLGTGVFNQPQHF
.	.	TRBJ2-4	TRBV6-6	TGTGCCAGCAGTCAAGGTCTTTCGGAGCAGTACTTC	CASSQGLSEQYF
.	.	TRBJ2-3	TRBV7-9	TGTGCCAGCAGCTTTAGAGACCCGGATACGCAGTATTTT	CASSFRDPDTQYF
few	.	TRBJ1-5	TRBV28	TGTGCCAGCAGTCCCCTCTCCGAGAATCAGCCCCAGCATTTT	CASSPLSENQPQHF
.	TRBD2	TRBJ2-1	TRBV7-8	TGTGCCAGCAGCTTTTTTAGGTCGGTGGGAGGGTCCGATGAGCAGTTCTTC	CASSFFRSVGGSDEQFF
few	.	TRBJ2-1	TRBV20-1	TGCAGTGCTAGAGATCCCCGCGGGGAGAGGAATGAGCAGTTCTTC	CSARDPRGERNEQFF
.	.	TRBJ1-2	TRBV6-6	TGTGCAGTCTTGGCCTATGGCTACACCTTC	CAVLAYGYTF
.	.	TRBJ2-7	TRBV3-1	TGTGCCAGCAGCGACCTCCGGGACTCCCCGGAGCAGTACTTC	CASSDLRDSPEQYF
.	.	TRBJ2-2	TRBV25-1	TGTGCCAGCAGTGGAGGGGTCCTCACCGGGGAGCTGTTTTTT	CASSGGVLTGELFF
many	.	TRBJ1-1	TRBV7-3	TGTGCCAGCAGTTTAGGTCTGGGCACTGAAGCTTTCTTT	CASSLGLGTEAFF
.	TRBD2	TRBJ2-5	TRBV7-9	TGTGCCAGCAGCGTTCGGCCTCCGGGACTACTTCAAGAGACCCAGTACTTC	CASSVRPPGLLQETQYF
.	.	TRBJ2-7	TRBV10-3	TGTGCCATCAGTGAGTCGTCGTACAGGACCTACGAGCAGTACTTC	CAISESSYRTYEQYF
few	TRBD2	TRBJ2-7	TRBV20-1	TGCAGTGTTAGCCAACCGAGCGGGAGCCCCAACGAGCAGTACTTC	CSVSQPSGSPNEQYF
few	.	TRBJ2-5	TRBV12-3/TRBV12-4	TGTGCCAGCAGTTTTCAACTACCGAAGGAGACCCAGTACTTC	CASSFQLPKETQYF
.	TRBD2	TRBJ2-3	TRBV20-1	TGCAGTGCCGGGACTAGCGGGAGGCAGGGTGCAGATACGCAGTATTTT	CSAGTSGRQGADTQYF
.	TRBD1	TRBJ2-5	TRBV29-1	TGCAGCGTTGTTGGGACAGGGGTACCCGGAAAAGAGACCCAGTACTTC	CSVVGTGVPGKETQYF
.	.	TRBJ1-3	TRBV20-1	TGCAGTGCTAACGAGCCTCAGTCTGGAAACACCATATATTTT	CSANEPQSGNTIYF
few	TRBD1	TRBJ2-7	TRBV7-2	TGTGCCAGCAGCCTCTCCCGGGACAGGAGCCACGAGCAGTACTTC	CASSLSRDRSHEQYF
.	.	TRBJ2-5	TRBV20-1	TGCAGTGCTAGAGTAGTAGGGGTAGAGACCCAGTACTTC	CSARVVGVETQYF
few	.	TRBJ2-3	TRBV11-2	TGTGCCAGCAGCTGGCCGACCACACACACAGGGAGGGGAGCATCCGTCGGCACAGATACGCAGTATTTT	CASSWPTTHTGRGASVGTDTQYF
few	TRBD2	TRBJ2-1	TRBV12-3/TRBV12-4	TGTGCCAGCAGTTTTGTGGGACTAGCATCCAATGAGCAGTTCTTC	CASSFVGLASNEQFF